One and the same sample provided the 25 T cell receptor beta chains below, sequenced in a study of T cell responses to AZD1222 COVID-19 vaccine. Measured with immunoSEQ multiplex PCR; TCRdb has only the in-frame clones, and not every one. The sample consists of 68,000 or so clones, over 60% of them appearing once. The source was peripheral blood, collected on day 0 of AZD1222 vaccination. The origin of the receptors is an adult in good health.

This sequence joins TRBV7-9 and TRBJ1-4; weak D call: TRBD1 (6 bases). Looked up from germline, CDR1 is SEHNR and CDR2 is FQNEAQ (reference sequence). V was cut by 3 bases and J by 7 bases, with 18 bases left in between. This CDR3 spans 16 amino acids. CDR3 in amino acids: CASSLLSWGAIEKLFF. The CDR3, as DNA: TGTGCCAGCAGCTTGCTCTCTTGGGGGGCCATTGAAAAACTGTTTTTT.

For the CDR3, the DNA is TGTGCCAGCACACGGGGTAGCGGGGACCCCCAAGAGACCCAGTACTTC. Its protein product is CASTRGSGDPQETQYF. V usage is TRBV6-6 and J usage is TRBJ2-5, with 8 positions matching TRBD2. The CDR3 consists of 16 residues. J was trimmed by 1 base and V by 7 bases; bases with no gene match: 11. Germline assignment: CDR1 MNHNY and CDR2 SVGAGI (reference sequence).

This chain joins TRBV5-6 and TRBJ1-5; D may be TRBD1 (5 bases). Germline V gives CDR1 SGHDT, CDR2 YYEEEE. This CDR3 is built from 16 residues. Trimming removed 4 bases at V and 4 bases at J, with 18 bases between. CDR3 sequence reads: CASSLGGPYGNQPQHF. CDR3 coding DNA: TGTGCCAGCAGCCTGGGGGGACCGTACGGGAATCAGCCCCAGCATTTT.

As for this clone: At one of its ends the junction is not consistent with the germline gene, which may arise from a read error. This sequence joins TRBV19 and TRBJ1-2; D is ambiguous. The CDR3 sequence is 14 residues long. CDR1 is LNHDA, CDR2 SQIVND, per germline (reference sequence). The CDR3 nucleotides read TGTGCGAGTAAGGTTGGGGAAACAACCTATGGCTACACCTTC. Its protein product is CASKVGETTYGYTF.

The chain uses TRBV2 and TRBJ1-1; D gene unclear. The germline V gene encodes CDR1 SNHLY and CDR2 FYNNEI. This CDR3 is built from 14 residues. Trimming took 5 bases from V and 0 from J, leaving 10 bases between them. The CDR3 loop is CASSRRSLNTEAFF. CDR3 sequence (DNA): TGTGCCAGCAGTCGCAGGTCTTTGAACACTGAAGCTTTCTTT.

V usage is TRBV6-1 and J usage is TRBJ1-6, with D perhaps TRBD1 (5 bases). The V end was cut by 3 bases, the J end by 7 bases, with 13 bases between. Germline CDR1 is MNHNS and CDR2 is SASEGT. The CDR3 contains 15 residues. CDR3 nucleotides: TGTGCCAGCAGTGAGGGGCACTCGTTAAATTCACCCCTCCACTTT. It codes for CASSEGHSLNSPLHF.

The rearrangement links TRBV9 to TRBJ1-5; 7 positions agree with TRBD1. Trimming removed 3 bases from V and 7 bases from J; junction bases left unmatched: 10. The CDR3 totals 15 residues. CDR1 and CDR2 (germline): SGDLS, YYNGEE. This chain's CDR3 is CASSATGVAWQPQHF. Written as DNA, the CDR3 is TGTGCCAGCAGCGCCACAGGGGTAGCTTGGCAGCCCCAGCATTTT.

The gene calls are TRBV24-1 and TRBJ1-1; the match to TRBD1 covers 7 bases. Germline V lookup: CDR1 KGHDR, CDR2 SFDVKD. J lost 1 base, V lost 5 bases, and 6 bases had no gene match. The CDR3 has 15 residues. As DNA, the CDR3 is TGTGCCACCAGTGGCCCCGGGACAGAGAACACTGAAGCTTTCTTT. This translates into CATSGPGTENTEAFF.

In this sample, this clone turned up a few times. CDR3 bases: TGCGCCAGCAGCCAGCCAGGACAGGGGCCCAATCAGCCCCAGCATTTT. This gives the protein CASSQPGQGPNQPQHF. This rearrangement joins TRBV4-1 to TRBJ1-5; 9 bases fit TRBD1. Losses at the gene ends were 3 bases for V and 3 bases for J; bases not matched to a gene: 6. This CDR3 has 16 residues. The germline V gene has CDR1 MGHRA and CDR2 YSYEKL.

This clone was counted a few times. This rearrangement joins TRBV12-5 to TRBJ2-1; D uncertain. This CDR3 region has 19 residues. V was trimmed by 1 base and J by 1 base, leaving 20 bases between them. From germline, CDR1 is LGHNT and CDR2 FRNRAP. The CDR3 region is CASGLATLGRRLSYNEQFF. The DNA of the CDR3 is TGTGCTAGTGGTTTGGCCACACTCGGCCGCAGGCTTTCCTACAATGAGCAGTTCTTC.

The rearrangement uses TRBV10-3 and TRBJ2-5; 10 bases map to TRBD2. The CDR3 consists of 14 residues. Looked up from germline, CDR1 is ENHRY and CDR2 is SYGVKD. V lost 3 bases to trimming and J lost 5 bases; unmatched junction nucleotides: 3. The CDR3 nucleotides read TGTGCCATCAGTGACGGGACTAGCGTTGAGACCCAGTACTTC. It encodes CAISDGTSVETQYF.

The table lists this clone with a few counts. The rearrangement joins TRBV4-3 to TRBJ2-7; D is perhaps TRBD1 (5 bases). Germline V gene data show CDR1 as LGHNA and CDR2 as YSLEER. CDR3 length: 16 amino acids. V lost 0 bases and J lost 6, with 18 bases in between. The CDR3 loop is CASSQDSDRIPREQYF. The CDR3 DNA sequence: TGCGCCAGCAGCCAAGATTCCGACAGAATCCCTCGCGAGCAGTACTTC.

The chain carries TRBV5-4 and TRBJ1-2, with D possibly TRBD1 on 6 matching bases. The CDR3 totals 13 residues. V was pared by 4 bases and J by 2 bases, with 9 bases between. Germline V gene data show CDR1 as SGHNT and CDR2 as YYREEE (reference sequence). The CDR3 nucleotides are TGTGCCAGCAGCGATACAGGGAACTATGGCTACACCTTC. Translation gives CASSDTGNYGYTF. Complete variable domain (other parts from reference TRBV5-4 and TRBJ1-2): ETGVTQSPTHLIKTRGQQVTLRCSSQSGHNTVSWYQQALGQGPQFIFQYYREEENGRGNFPPRFSGLQFPNYSSELNVNALELDDSALYLCASSDTGNYGYTFGSGTRLTVV.

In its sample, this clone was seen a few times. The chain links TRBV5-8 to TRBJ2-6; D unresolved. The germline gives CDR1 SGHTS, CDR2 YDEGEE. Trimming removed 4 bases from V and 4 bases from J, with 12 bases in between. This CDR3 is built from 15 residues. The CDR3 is CASSLGLDGANVLTF. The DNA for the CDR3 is TGTGCCAGCAGCCTCGGCCTCGACGGGGCCAACGTCCTGACTTTC.

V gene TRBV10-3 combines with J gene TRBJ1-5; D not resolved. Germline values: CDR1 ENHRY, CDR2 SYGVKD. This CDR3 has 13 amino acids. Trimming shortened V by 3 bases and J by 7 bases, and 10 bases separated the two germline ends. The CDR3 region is CAISEGKVQPQHF. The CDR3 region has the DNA TGTGCCATCAGTGAAGGGAAGGTACAGCCCCAGCATTTT.

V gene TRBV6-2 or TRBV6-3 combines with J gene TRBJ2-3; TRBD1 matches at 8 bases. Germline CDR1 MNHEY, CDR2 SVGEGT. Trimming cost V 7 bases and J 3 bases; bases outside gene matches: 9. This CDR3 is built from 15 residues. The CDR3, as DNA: TGTGCCAGCAACCCCGACAGGGGCCGGACAGATACGCAGTATTTT. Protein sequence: CASNPDRGRTDTQYF.

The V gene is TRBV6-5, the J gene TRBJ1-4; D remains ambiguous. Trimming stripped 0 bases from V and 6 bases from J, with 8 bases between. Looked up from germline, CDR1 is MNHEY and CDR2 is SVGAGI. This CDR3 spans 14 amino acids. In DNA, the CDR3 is TGTGCCAGCAGTTACTCGGGCACAGATGAAAAACTGTTTTTT. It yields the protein CASSYSGTDEKLFF.

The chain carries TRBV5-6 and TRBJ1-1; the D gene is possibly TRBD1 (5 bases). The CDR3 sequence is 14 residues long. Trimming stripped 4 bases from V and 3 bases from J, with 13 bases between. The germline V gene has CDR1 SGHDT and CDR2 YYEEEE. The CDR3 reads CASSPLGEYTEAFF. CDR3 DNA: TGTGCCAGCAGCCCTCTAGGGGAATACACTGAAGCTTTCTTT.

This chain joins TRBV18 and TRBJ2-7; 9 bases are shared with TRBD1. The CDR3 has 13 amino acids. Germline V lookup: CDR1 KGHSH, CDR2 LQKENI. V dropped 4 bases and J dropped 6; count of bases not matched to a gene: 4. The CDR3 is CASSQKDRGEQYF. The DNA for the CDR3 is TGTGCCAGCTCACAGAAGGACAGGGGCGAGCAGTACTTC.

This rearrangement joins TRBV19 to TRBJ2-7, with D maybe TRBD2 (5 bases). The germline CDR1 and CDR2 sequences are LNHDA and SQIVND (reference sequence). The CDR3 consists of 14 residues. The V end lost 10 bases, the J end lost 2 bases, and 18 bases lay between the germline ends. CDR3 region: CATREGPSTYEQYF. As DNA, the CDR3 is TGTGCCACTCGCGAGGGCCCTTCAACCTACGAGCAGTACTTC.

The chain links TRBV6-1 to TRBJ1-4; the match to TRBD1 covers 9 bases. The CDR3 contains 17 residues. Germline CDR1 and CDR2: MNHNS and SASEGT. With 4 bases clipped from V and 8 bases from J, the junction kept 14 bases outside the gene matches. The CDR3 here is CASSGNRGDRVEEKLFF. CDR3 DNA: TGTGCCAGCAGTGGAAACCGAGGGGACAGGGTAGAAGAAAAACTGTTTTTT.

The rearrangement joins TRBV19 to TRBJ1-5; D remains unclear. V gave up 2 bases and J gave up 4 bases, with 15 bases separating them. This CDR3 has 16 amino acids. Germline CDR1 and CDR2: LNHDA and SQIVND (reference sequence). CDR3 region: CASSIIKETYNQPQHF. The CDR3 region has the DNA TGTGCCAGTAGTATAATTAAAGAGACCTATAATCAGCCCCAGCATTTT.

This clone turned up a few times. The CDR3 DNA follows: TGTGCCAGCAGCTCGACAGGGGGGAACACTGAAGCTTTCTTT. Encoded protein: CASSSTGGNTEAFF. This chain joins TRBV7-2 and TRBJ1-1, with 9 bases that match TRBD1. Germline lookup yields CDR1 SGHTA and CDR2 FQGNSA. Germline trimming cut 4 bases from V and 1 base from J; bases unmatched to any gene: 1. There are 14 residues in the CDR3.

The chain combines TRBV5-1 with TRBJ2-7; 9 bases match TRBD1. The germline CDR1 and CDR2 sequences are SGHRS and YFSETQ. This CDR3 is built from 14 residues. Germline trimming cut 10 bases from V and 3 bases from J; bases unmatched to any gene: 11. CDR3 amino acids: CAPAAQDRGYEQYF. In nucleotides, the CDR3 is TGCGCCCCTGCTGCCCAGGACAGGGGCTACGAGCAGTACTTC.

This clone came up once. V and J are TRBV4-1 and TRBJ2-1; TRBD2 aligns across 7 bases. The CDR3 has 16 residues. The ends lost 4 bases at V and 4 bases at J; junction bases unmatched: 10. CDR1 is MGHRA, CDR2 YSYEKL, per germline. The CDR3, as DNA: TGCGCCAGCAGCCTGCAGACTAGCTCCATTTACAATGAGCAGTTCTTC. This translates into CASSLQTSSIYNEQFF.